A single sample is the source of the 29 T cell receptor beta chains below, sequenced in a study of control samples from healthy donors and cancer patients. The assay was immunoSEQ multiplex PCR, and TCRdb's table has in-frame clones only and misses some. In the table there are around 160,000 clones, over 85% of which are singletons. The sample comprised blood. The receptors were gathered from a man between 18 and 35 years old in good health.

The CDR3 sequence is CASSPGLGGTETGELFF. CDR3 coding DNA: TGTGCCAGCAGCCCCGGCTTAGGGGGAACCGAAACCGGGGAGCTGTTTTTT. The gene calls are TRBV7-9 and TRBJ2-2, with D perhaps matching TRBD1 (6 bases). CDR3 size: 17 residues. CDR1 is SEHNR and CDR2 is FQNEAQ in the germline V gene (reference sequence). Trimming stripped 5 bases from V and 5 bases from J, with 21 bases between.

The V call is TRBV9, the J call TRBJ2-2, with D possibly TRBD1 on 8 matching bases. The CDR3 totals 16 residues. Germline lookup yields CDR1 SGDLS and CDR2 YYNGEE. The V end lost 2 bases, the J end lost 1 base, and 12 bases lay between the germline ends. CDR3: CASSVTGEGNTGELFF. CDR3 bases: TGTGCCAGCAGCGTGACAGGGGAGGGGAACACCGGGGAGCTGTTTTTT. Full variable domain (outside the CDR3, taken from reference TRBV9 and TRBJ2-2): DSGVTQTPKHLITATGQRVTLRCSPRSGDLSVYWYQQSLDQGLQFLIQYYNGEERAKGNILERFSAQQFPDLHSELNLSSLELGDSALYFCASSVTGEGNTGELFFGEGSRLTVL.

CDR3 sequence reads: CASSYSAGGFYEQYF. The DNA of the CDR3 is TGTGCCAGCAGTTACTCGGCGGGAGGATTCTACGAGCAGTACTTC. The chain is built from TRBV6-2 or TRBV6-3 and TRBJ2-7, with 8 nucleotides matching TRBD2. V was clipped by 0 bases and J by 3 bases; unmatched bases: 4. The CDR3 consists of 15 residues. Germline V gives CDR1 MNHEY, CDR2 SVGEGT.

The sample holds a few counts of this clone. The rearrangement joins TRBV28 to TRBJ2-3, with TRBD2 matching over 10 bases. Germline-derived CDR1 and CDR2 are MDHEN and SYDVKM. The CDR3 runs to 14 residues. V shed 10 bases, J shed 3 bases, and the junction held 7 bases outside the gene matches. The CDR3 DNA reads TGTGCCACCGAAGCGGGAGGGCGTACAGATACGCAGTATTTT. Translation: CATEAGGRTDTQYF. The entire variable domain, with the rest obtained from reference TRBV28 and TRBJ2-3, is as follows: DVKVTQSSRYLVKRTGEKVFLECVQDMDHENMFWYRQDPGLGLRLIYFSYDVKMKEKGDIPEGYSVSREKKERFSLILESASTNQTSMYLCATEAGGRTDTQYFGPGTRLTVL.

This rearrangement joins TRBV5-4 to TRBJ2-2; 11 bases align to TRBD2. Germline CDR1 and CDR2: SGHNT and YYREEE (reference sequence). The V gene end was trimmed by 3 bases and the J gene end by 2 bases; junction bases not matched to a gene: 3. This CDR3 contains 16 residues. Here the CDR3 DNA reads TGTGCCAGCAGCTCCGGGACTAGCGGAAACACCGGGGAGCTGTTTTTT. Protein: CASSSGTSGNTGELFF.

V is TRBV21-1 and J is TRBJ2-3; the DNA was not used to check the table's D call, TRBD2. TRBV21-1 is assigned pseudogene status. The length of the CDR3 is 19 residues. CDR3 nucleotide sequence: TGTGCCAGCAGCAAAAGAAGACTAGCGGGGGGGCCAGGCACAGATACGCAGTATTTT. Amino acid sequence: CASSKRRLAGGPGTDTQYF.

The V and J genes are TRBV7-9 and TRBJ2-7, with TRBD1 identical over 7 bases. Germline lookup yields CDR1 SEHNR and CDR2 FQNEAQ (reference sequence). V lost 3 bases and J lost 7; bases outside the gene matches: 6. The CDR3 length is 13 residues. The DNA for the CDR3 is TGTGCCAGCAGCTTCGACAGGGAAGGGGAGCAGTACTTC. This sequence encodes CASSFDREGEQYF. Complete variable domain (other parts from reference TRBV7-9 and TRBJ2-7): DTGVSQNPRHKITKRGQNVTFRCDPISEHNRLYWYRQTLGQGPEFLTYFQNEAQLEKSRLLSDRFSAERPKGSFSTLEIQRTEQGDSAMYLCASSFDREGEQYFGPGTRLTVT.

V gene TRBV2 combines with J gene TRBJ1-1, with a tentative D call TRBD1 (6 bases). V shed 8 bases and J shed 1 base, with 14 bases lying between them. Germline V gives CDR1 SNHLY, CDR2 FYNNEI. The length of the CDR3 is 14 residues. The CDR3 here is CASVRGSRNTEAFF. CDR3 DNA sequence: TGTGCCAGCGTTAGGGGGAGTCGGAACACTGAAGCTTTCTTT.

The V and J genes are TRBV2 and TRBJ2-3; no definite D call. The CDR3 runs 15 residues. Deletions cut 6 bases from V and 0 bases from J, with 13 bases between. From germline, CDR1 is SNHLY and CDR2 FYNNEI. In DNA form, the CDR3 reads TGTGCCAGCAGACCCCAGAAATCTAGCACAGATACGCAGTATTTT. Protein sequence: CASRPQKSSTDTQYF.

This clone was seen once. The gene calls are TRBV30 and TRBJ2-3; no clear D gene. V was shortened by 0 bases and J by 0 bases, with 13 bases between the two germline ends. CDR1 GTSNPN and CDR2 SVGIG come from the germline V gene (reference sequence). CDR3 length equals 16 residues. The CDR3 here is CAWSVRMQSSTDTQYF. The CDR3, as DNA: TGTGCCTGGAGTGTACGGATGCAGTCTAGCACAGATACGCAGTATTTT.

The rearrangement links TRBV9 to TRBJ2-2; D call uncertain. V shed 2 bases and J shed 5 bases, with 10 bases lying between them. CDR1 SGDLS and CDR2 YYNGEE come from the germline V gene. The CDR3 totals 14 residues. The CDR3 loop reads CASSVGKWTGELFF. Written as DNA, the CDR3 is TGTGCCAGCAGCGTTGGCAAATGGACCGGGGAGCTGTTTTTT.

The CDR3 is CASSPEAGPNQPQHF. CDR3 in DNA: TGTGCCAGCAGCCCCGAGGCAGGGCCCAATCAGCCCCAGCATTTT. The chain uses TRBV11-2 and TRBJ1-5, with a tentative D call TRBD1 (5 bases). This CDR3 comprises 15 residues. CDR1 SGHAT and CDR2 FQNNGV come from the germline V gene. Trimming pared 5 bases from V and 3 bases from J, leaving 14 bases between.

V is TRBV27 and J is TRBJ1-6; the D gene is possibly TRBD1 (5 bases). Germline lookup yields CDR1 MNHEY and CDR2 SMNVEV (reference sequence). V lost 0 bases and J lost 14, with 14 bases in between. CDR3 size: 14 residues. CDR3 region: CASSLSRGLSALHF. Written as DNA, the CDR3 is TGTGCCAGCAGTTTATCAAGGGGACTGTCGGCCCTCCACTTT.

This clone was recorded a few times. The chain joins TRBV7-6 to TRBJ2-7, with 7 bases aligning to TRBD2. Germline V lookup: CDR1 SGHVS, CDR2 FNYEAQ. Trimming removed 5 bases from V and 0 bases from J; junction bases left unmatched: 16. CDR3 length equals 18 residues. The CDR3 DNA reads as TGTGCCAGCAGCCCACTGGTCCTTGCGGCGGGGGACTCCTACGAGCAGTACTTC. As protein: CASSPLVLAAGDSYEQYF.

The rearrangement joins TRBV19 to TRBJ2-7; D is perhaps TRBD1 or TRBD2 (5 bases each). The CDR3 sequence is 15 residues long. V lost 4 bases and J 0 bases, leaving 13 bases between the germline ends. Per germline, CDR1 LNHDA and CDR2 SQIVND (reference sequence). CDR3 in amino acids: CASSRGTDASYEQYF. The CDR3 DNA is TGTGCCAGTAGTAGGGGGACGGACGCCTCCTACGAGCAGTACTTC.

Of note for this clone: The junction and the germline gene differ at one end; a read error may be behind it. J is TRBJ2-2 and V is TRBV7-7, with D maybe TRBD1 (5 bases). CDR1 and CDR2 (germline): SSHAT, FNYEAQ (reference sequence). This CDR3 is 16 amino acids long. The CDR3 loop reads CASSLAGAPNTGELFF. Written as DNA, the CDR3 is TGTGCTAGCAGCTTAGCTGGGGCCCCGAACACCGGGGAGCTGTTTTTT.

This chain connects TRBV5-4 to TRBJ1-6; TRBD1 is a possible D gene (6 bases). This CDR3 region has 14 residues. Germline CDR1 SGHNT, CDR2 YYREEE (reference sequence). V was cut by 4 bases and J by 7 bases, with 12 bases left in between. The CDR3 is CASSDEGGNSPLHF. The CDR3 DNA is TGTGCCAGCAGCGACGAGGGGGGGAATTCACCCCTCCACTTT.

DNA of the CDR3: TGTGCCAGCAGTAACCGCGGTCTGTCGATAGCTGAAGCTTTCTTT. Its protein product is CASSNRGLSIAEAFF. The chain recombines TRBV6-5 with TRBJ1-1; no clear D. The CDR3 has 15 residues. V was pared by 5 bases and J by 6 bases, with 19 bases between. The germline gives CDR1 MNHEY, CDR2 SVGAGI.

The V and J genes are TRBV11-3 and TRBJ2-2, with TRBD2 matching over 9 bases. Trimming removed 11 bases from V and 7 bases from J; junction bases left unmatched: 14. The CDR3 runs 15 residues. Germline CDR1 and CDR2: SGHNT and YENEEA. The CDR3 is CASRGRGGADGELFF. CDR3 nucleotide sequence: TGTGCCTCCCGCGGGCGCGGGGGGGCGGACGGGGAGCTGTTTTTT.

The rearrangement links TRBV13 to TRBJ2-1; no firm D call. The CDR3 spans 16 residues. The ends were cut back, 3 bases at V and 1 base at J, with 13 bases in the middle. Germline V gene sequence: CDR1 PRHDT, CDR2 FYEKMQ (reference sequence). Here the CDR3 reads CASSFSFGRSYNEQFF. CDR3 nucleotides: TGTGCCAGCAGCTTTTCCTTTGGTAGGTCCTACAATGAGCAGTTCTTC.

The chain carries TRBV3-1 (or the pseudogene TRBV3-2) and TRBJ1-2; possible D gene TRBD1, 5 bases. The germline V and J ends were trimmed by 0 bases and 2 bases, with 16 bases remaining between them. This CDR3 is 17 amino acids long. The germline V gene has CDR1 LGHDT and CDR2 YNNKEL (reference sequence). The CDR3 DNA is TGTGCCAGCAGCCAAGATCTTGGGACGGGGGGAAACTATGGCTACACCTTC. It yields the protein CASSQDLGTGGNYGYTF.

V is TRBV10-1 and J is TRBJ2-7; possible D gene TRBD1, 6 bases. The length of the CDR3 is 14 residues. In germline, CDR1 is WNHNN, CDR2 SYGVQD (reference sequence). V shed 2 bases and J shed 2 bases, with 10 bases lying between them. In nucleotides, the CDR3 is TGCGCCAGCAGTGAGCACAGGGCACCCTACGAGCAGTACTTC. This encodes CASSEHRAPYEQYF.

V and J are TRBV13 and TRBJ1-1; TRBD1 aligns across 7 bases. The ends lost 3 bases at V and 1 base at J; junction bases unmatched: 5. This CDR3 is built from 15 residues. Germline V gene sequence: CDR1 PRHDT, CDR2 FYEKMQ (reference sequence). Here the CDR3 DNA reads TGTGCCAGCAGCTTGGTGGGACAGCAGAACACTGAAGCTTTCTTT. Amino acid sequence: CASSLVGQQNTEAFF. Supplemented by reference TRBV13 and TRBJ1-1, the full variable domain reads AAGVIQSPRHLIKEKRETATLKCYPIPRHDTVYWYQQGPGQDPQFLISFYEKMQSDKGSIPDRFSAQQFSDYHSELNMSSLELGDSALYFCASSLVGQQNTEAFFGQGTRLTVV.

The chain recombines TRBV4-3 with TRBJ1-5; D not resolved. Trimming took off 4 bases at V and 13 bases at J, with 20 bases between the two ends. Germline CDR1 reads LGHNA; CDR2 reads YSLEER. The CDR3 runs to 14 residues. The chain's CDR3 is CASSPGIAVAPQHF. The CDR3, as DNA: TGCGCCAGCAGCCCGGGAATTGCGGTGGCCCCACAGCATTTT.

This chain uses TRBV7-6 with TRBJ1-5, with 9 bases that match TRBD1. This CDR3 has 15 amino acids. Germline loops: CDR1 SGHVS, CDR2 FNYEAQ. J was trimmed by 4 bases and V by 3 bases; bases with no gene match: 4. CDR3 protein: CASSLGTGRNQPQHF. In DNA, the CDR3 is TGTGCCAGCAGCTTGGGGACAGGGAGGAATCAGCCCCAGCATTTT.

V and J are TRBV4-1 and TRBJ2-1, with a possible D match to TRBD2 (5 bases). Germline V gene data show CDR1 as MGHRA and CDR2 as YSYEKL. The V end lost 1 base, the J end lost 9 bases, and 13 bases lay between the germline ends. The CDR3 spans 14 residues. The CDR3 loop is CASSQVDSAREQFF. In DNA form, the CDR3 reads TGCGCCAGCAGCCAAGTAGATAGCGCTCGTGAGCAGTTCTTC.

The genes are TRBV5-4 and TRBJ2-1; tentatively, D is TRBD1 (6 bases). Deletions cut 4 bases from V and 2 bases from J, with 16 bases between. This CDR3 has 16 residues. Germline values: CDR1 SGHNT, CDR2 YYREEE (reference sequence). CDR3 residues: CASSDRTGNPYNEQFF. The CDR3 DNA reads TGTGCCAGCAGCGACAGAACAGGGAACCCCTACAATGAGCAGTTCTTC.

V gene TRBV2 combines with J gene TRBJ1-1; maybe TRBD1 (5 bases). The CDR3 extends over 11 amino acids. Per germline, CDR1 SNHLY and CDR2 FYNNEI. The V gene lost 11 bases and the J gene lost 1 base, with 8 bases spanning the gap. The CDR3 is CAGDQNTEAFF. CDR3 bases: TGTGCCGGGGACCAGAACACTGAAGCTTTCTTT.

This clone was counted between two and nine times. The chain couples TRBV4-3 to TRBJ1-5; D is uncertain. Germline V gene sequence: CDR1 LGHNA, CDR2 YSLEER. Between the trimmed V and J ends, which lost 2 bases and 3 bases, there was a span of 5 bases. The CDR3 loop spans 13 amino acids. The CDR3 region is CASSQNINQPQHF. Written as DNA, the CDR3 is TGCGCCAGCAGCCAAAACATCAATCAGCCCCAGCATTTT.